One and the same sample provided the 21 T cell receptor beta chains below, sequenced in a study of glioma-infiltrating T cells. Using RNA template, CDR3s of TCR alpha and beta were amplified with iRepertoire arm-PCR. TCRdb re-analysed the multiplex PCR reads in MiXCR, keeping a single row per CDR3 protein. The sample shows about 93,000 distinct CDR3 sequences, roughly 37% of them seen only once. The sequenced sample was glioma tissue, nonneoplastic brain tissue, or PBMCs (not recorded which). These receptor sequences come from a human donor with low-grade glioma or glioblastoma, undergoing nonglioma brain surgery, or in good health (not recorded which).

With regard to this clonotype: The conserved final phenylalanine or tryptophan is absent from the CDR3, which likely points to a read error. The chain joins TRBV6-2 or TRBV6-3 to TRBJ2-1; a possible D gene is TRBD2 (5 bases). With 6 bases removed from V and 4 bases from J, the gap between germline ends came to 13 bases. Germline values: CDR1 MNHEY, CDR2 SVGEGT. There are 14 residues in the CDR3. CDR3 sequence reads: CASSRDGGYNEQFL. In DNA, the CDR3 is TGTGCCAGCAGCCGAGACGGAGGATACAATGAGCAGTTCCTC.

This clonotype showed up just once. V is TRBV4-1 and J is TRBJ2-1; D possibly corresponds to TRBD1 (6 bases). Trimming shortened V by 1 base and J by 4 bases, and 11 bases separated the two germline ends. The CDR3 is 15 residues long. Germline loops: CDR1 MGHRA, CDR2 YSYEKL. CDR3 sequence reads: CASSQGQVKYNEQFF. CDR3 in DNA: TGCGCCAGCAGCCAAGGACAGGTTAAATACAATGAGCAGTTCTTC.

This clonotype was seen many times. The chain recombines TRBV14 with TRBJ2-3; the D gene is possibly TRBD1 (6 bases). The germline V gene encodes CDR1 SGHDN and CDR2 FVKESK. The CDR3 has 14 residues. The ends were cut back, 3 bases at V and 8 bases at J, with 15 bases in the middle. CDR3 amino acids: CASSQAGTILTQYF. CDR3 nucleotide sequence: TGTGCCAGCAGCCAGGCAGGGACAATACTTACGCAGTATTTT.

This clonotype was found many times. The CDR3 ends on some other residue instead of the conserved phenylalanine or tryptophan, so this is likely a read error. The chain joins TRBV20-1 to TRBJ2-5; possibly TRBD1 for D (6 bases). The CDR3 covers 15 residues. CDR1 and CDR2 from the germline V gene are DFQATT and SNEGSKA (reference sequence). V was clipped by 6 bases and J by 2 bases, with 19 bases between them. The CDR3 spells CSAIDRSRAQETQYS. CDR3 sequence (DNA): TGCAGTGCCATTGACAGGAGTAGGGCTCAAGAGACCCAGTACTCC.

CDR3 coding DNA: TGCGCCAGCAGCTTGTATCGGGGGACAGGGGGCTTATCCAGCACAGATACGCAGTATTTT. Residues: CASSLYRGTGGLSSTDTQYF. The V and J genes are TRBV5-1 and TRBJ2-3, with 12 bases fitting TRBD1. CDR1 SGHRS and CDR2 YFSETQ come from the germline V gene. Germline trimming cut 1 base from V and 0 bases from J; bases unmatched to any gene: 12. CDR3 length equals 20 residues.

This rearrangement joins TRBV5-5 to TRBJ2-3; no reliable D call. CDR1 SGHKS and CDR2 YYEKEE come from the germline V gene (reference sequence). CDR3 length equals 14 residues. The V end was cut by 0 bases, the J end by 1 base, with 6 bases between. The CDR3 loop reads CASSLDVRTDTQYF. For the CDR3, the DNA is TGTGCCAGCAGCTTGGATGTGCGCACAGATACGCAGTATTTT.

This clonotype was detected a few times. It may be a read error: a sequence one base away is much more abundant. The rearrangement joins TRBV5-1 to TRBJ1-2, with TRBD1 identical over 9 bases. This CDR3 comprises 18 residues. Germline CDR1 and CDR2: SGHRS and YFSETQ. Trimming cost V 1 base and J 2 bases; bases outside gene matches: 12. The CDR3: CASSLSWTGDASNYGYTF. The DNA for the CDR3 is TGCGCCAGCAGCTTGTCCTGGACAGGGGACGCTTCCAACTATGGCTACACCTTC.

The chain has TRBV4-1 and TRBJ2-1; possibly TRBD1 or TRBD2 for D (7 bases each). This CDR3 region has 16 residues. V was pared by 3 bases and J by 9 bases, with 21 bases between. The germline gives CDR1 MGHRA, CDR2 YSYEKL. This chain's CDR3 is CASSHPGEGGGTEQFF. CDR3 DNA sequence: TGCGCCAGCAGCCACCCCGGTGAGGGAGGGGGCACTGAGCAGTTCTTC.

In regard to this clonotype: One end of the junction fails to match germline, which may point to a read error. The V call is TRBV29-1, the J call TRBJ2-4; D unresolved. The length of the CDR3 is 12 residues. Germline V gene data show CDR1 as SQVTM and CDR2 as ANQGSEA. The CDR3: CSVVTDINTQYF. The CDR3 region has the DNA TGCAGCGTTGTCACCGACATAAACACTCAGTACTTC.

This clonotype showed up many times. V usage is TRBV7-2 and J usage is TRBJ2-5; maybe TRBD1 (6 bases). CDR1 and CDR2 from the germline V gene are SGHTA and FQGNSA. The CDR3 length is 14 residues. Trimming left V 5 bases short and J 10 bases short, with 20 bases between. This CDR3 reads CASSTGTNRGGQYF. The DNA for the CDR3 is TGTGCCAGCAGCACCGGGACAAACCGAGGGGGCCAGTACTTC.

This clonotype was recorded many times. The genes are TRBV28 and TRBJ2-7; D remains ambiguous. The CDR3 runs to 13 residues. V was cut by 3 bases and J by 9 bases, with 15 bases left in between. Germline values: CDR1 MDHEN, CDR2 SYDVKM. The CDR3, as DNA: TGTGCCAGCAGTTTTTCCGGGCCACTCGGGCAGTACTTC. As protein: CASSFSGPLGQYF.

The CDR3 sequence: CSAGGGGANEQFF. CDR3 DNA sequence: TGCAGTGCTGGGGGGGGGGGGGCGAATGAGCAGTTCTTC. This rearrangement joins TRBV20-1 to TRBJ2-1; weak D call: TRBD2 (7 bases). The CDR3 is 13 amino acids. V lost 5 bases to trimming and J lost 7 bases, with 15 bases between them. CDR1 DFQATT and CDR2 SNEGSKA come from the germline V gene (reference sequence).

The table lists this clonotype with many counts. The chain combines TRBV27 with TRBJ2-1, with 11 bases matching TRBD2. Per the germline V gene, CDR1 is MNHEY and CDR2 is SMNVEV (reference sequence). The junction had 1 base not matched to a gene; V was cut back by 2 bases and J by 4 bases. This CDR3 spans 15 amino acids. CDR3 protein: CASSLIAGGYNEQFF. In DNA form, the CDR3 reads TGTGCCAGCAGTTTAATAGCGGGGGGGTACAATGAGCAGTTCTTC.

This clonotype was recorded only once. A much larger clone lies a single base off, so this may be a read error. The V call is TRBV5-1, the J call TRBJ1-1; D gene unclear. Between the trimmed V and J ends, which lost 5 bases and 9 bases, there was a span of 20 bases. The CDR3 has 14 residues. CDR1 SGHRS and CDR2 YFSETQ come from the germline V gene. CDR3 coding DNA: TGCGCCAGCAGAAATCCCACAAGGGCCGAGCAAGCTTTCTTT. Its translation is CASRNPTRAEQAFF.

The gene calls are TRBV7-6 and TRBJ1-3; D unresolved. CDR1 SGHVS and CDR2 FNYEAQ come from the germline V gene. The CDR3 loop spans 15 amino acids. V lost 5 bases to trimming and J lost 4 bases, with 15 bases between them. In nucleotides, the CDR3 is TGTGCCAGCAGCAGAGATTGGGAATCCGGAAACACCATATATTTT. Protein sequence: CASSRDWESGNTIYF.

This clonotype was picked up many times. CDR3 loop: CASSEAANYGYTF. CDR3 in DNA: TGTGCCAGCAGTGAAGCAGCTAACTATGGCTACACCTTC. This chain joins TRBV2 and TRBJ1-2; D unclear. V lost 0 bases and J 0 bases, leaving 2 bases between the germline ends. The CDR3 runs to 13 residues. Germline loops: CDR1 SNHLY, CDR2 FYNNEI. The variable domain in full, completed from reference TRBV2 and TRBJ1-2, reads EPEVTQTPSHQVTQMGQEVILRCVPISNHLYFYWYRQILGQKVEFLVSFYNNEISEKSEIFDDQFSVERPDGSNFTLKIRSTKLEDSAMYFCASSEAANYGYTFGSGTRLTVV.

The rearrangement joins TRBV6-2 or TRBV6-3 to TRBJ2-3; weak D call: TRBD1 (5 bases). Germline V gene lookup returns CDR1 MNHEY and CDR2 SVGEGT. With 2 bases removed from V and 4 bases from J, the gap between germline ends came to 7 bases. This CDR3 region has 13 residues. CDR3 DNA: TGTGCCAGCAGTTACAGGGGTTCAGATACGCAGTATTTT. Translated: CASSYRGSDTQYF.

This clonotype was seen at least ten times. The chain uses TRBV19 and TRBJ2-7, with a possible D match to TRBD2 (5 bases). Trimming cost V 1 base and J 1 base, with 8 bases left between them. The germline gives CDR1 LNHDA, CDR2 SQIVND (reference sequence). The CDR3 spans 14 residues. The CDR3 bases are TGTGCCAGTAGTATAGTCCGGGATTCCTACGAGCAGTACTTC. Its translation is CASSIVRDSYEQYF.

A remark on this clonotype: At one end the junction does not follow the germline gene, possibly because of a read error. The chain carries TRBV24-1 and TRBJ2-7; no definite D call. Germline-derived CDR1 and CDR2 are KGHDR and SFDVKD. The CDR3 loop spans 13 amino acids. The chain's CDR3 is CATSEPFSYEQYF. CDR3 bases: TGTGCCACCAGTGAACCATTCTCCTACGAACAGTACTTC.

The V gene is TRBV6-2 or TRBV6-3, the J gene TRBJ2-3, with D tentatively TRBD1 (6 bases). V lost 8 bases and J 4 bases, leaving 25 bases between the germline ends. Germline V gene lookup returns CDR1 MNHEY and CDR2 SVGEGT. This CDR3 region has 17 residues. CDR3 coding DNA: TGTGCCAGCTTAGGGGGTTCGAGGGGCGCCTTGGCAGATACGCAGTATTTT. Residues: CASLGGSRGALADTQYF.

In its sample, this clonotype was seen many times. V and J are TRBV14 and TRBJ1-1; 10 nucleotides match TRBD1. V gave up 3 bases and J gave up 6 bases; unmatched junction bases: 7. The germline V gene has CDR1 SGHDN and CDR2 FVKESK. This CDR3 is 15 amino acids long. CDR3 in DNA: TGTGCCAGCAGCCAGATCGGGACAGGGGTCGCTGAAGCTTTCTTT. Translation: CASSQIGTGVAEAFF.